A selection of T cell receptor beta chains follows, all from one sample in a study of radiation and T cells in renal cell carcinoma. Here immunoSEQ multiplex PCR was the method, and the copy in TCRdb shows in-frame clones only, minus some. The table shows about 120,000 clones, with 81% occurring only once. Sequenced here: blood, sampled from a patient whose treatment included radiotherapy and nephrectomy. The source of these receptors is a man aged 50-59 years with renal cell carcinoma. Both conserved end residues are part of each CDR3. D genes are given only for firm matches. Some rows mark clone size as missing; the rest say once, few, many or name a class of expanded clone.

d_call: .; v_call: TRBV28; clone_size: .; j_call: TRBJ1-2; cdr3_aa: CASSLWGTEYGYTF; cdr3_nt: TGTGCCAGCAGTTTATGGGGGACGGAGTATGGCTACACCTTC
d_call: TRBD2; v_call: TRBV6-5; clone_size: .; j_call: TRBJ2-2; cdr3_aa: CASSSLAGGPTGELFF; cdr3_nt: TGTGCCAGCAGTTCATTAGCGGGGGGGCCCACCGGGGAGCTGTTTTTT
d_call: .; v_call: TRBV28; clone_size: .; j_call: TRBJ1-2; cdr3_aa: CASSFQLGYTF; cdr3_nt: TGTGCCAGCAGTTTTCAATTAGGCTACACCTTC
d_call: .; v_call: TRBV7-3; clone_size: .; j_call: TRBJ1-6; cdr3_aa: CASSLYGLNSPLHF; cdr3_nt: TGTGCCAGCAGCTTATACGGGCTGAATTCACCCCTCCACTTT
d_call: TRBD1; v_call: TRBV6-5; clone_size: .; j_call: TRBJ1-5; cdr3_aa: CASRRQGSNQPQHF; cdr3_nt: TGTGCCTCCCGTAGACAGGGAAGCAATCAGCCCCAGCATTTT
d_call: TRBD1; v_call: TRBV4-1; clone_size: .; j_call: TRBJ2-7; cdr3_aa: CASSQGTGTGLGEQYF; cdr3_nt: TGCGCCAGCAGCCAGGGTACCGGGACAGGGCTGGGGGAGCAGTACTTC
d_call: .; v_call: TRBV5-7; clone_size: .; j_call: TRBJ1-2; cdr3_aa: CASSLAWDQNYGYTF; cdr3_nt: TGTGCCAGCAGCTTGGCATGGGACCAGAACTATGGCTACACCTTC
d_call: .; v_call: TRBV6-4; clone_size: .; j_call: TRBJ1-1; cdr3_aa: CASSVTGSGATEAFF; cdr3_nt: TGTGCCAGCAGTGTTACGGGCTCGGGGGCCACTGAAGCTTTCTTT
d_call: .; v_call: TRBV27; clone_size: once; j_call: TRBJ1-3; cdr3_aa: CASSLRGIGGNTIYF; cdr3_nt: TGTGCCAGCAGTCTACGAGGAATTGGCGGAAACACCATATATTTT
d_call: .; v_call: TRBV5-1; clone_size: .; j_call: TRBJ2-5; cdr3_aa: CASSGSSQETQYF; cdr3_nt: TGCGCCAGCAGCGGGTCGTCCCAAGAGACCCAGTACTTC
d_call: TRBD1; v_call: TRBV6-5; clone_size: .; j_call: TRBJ1-4; cdr3_aa: CASRKGQGKEKLFF; cdr3_nt: TGTGCCAGCAGGAAAGGACAGGGAAAAGAAAAACTGTTTTTT
d_call: .; v_call: TRBV28; clone_size: .; j_call: TRBJ2-1; cdr3_aa: CASSMWGGPYNEQFF; cdr3_nt: TGTGCCAGCAGCATGTGGGGGGGGCCCTACAATGAGCAGTTCTTC
d_call: .; v_call: TRBV9; clone_size: few; j_call: TRBJ1-3; cdr3_aa: CASSDGVGNTIYF; cdr3_nt: TGTGCCAGCAGCGATGGGGTAGGGAACACCATATATTTT
d_call: TRBD1; v_call: TRBV2; clone_size: .; j_call: TRBJ2-2; cdr3_aa: CASSEERTGVSGELFF; cdr3_nt: TGTGCCAGCAGTGAAGAGCGGACAGGGGTGTCCGGGGAGCTGTTTTTT
d_call: .; v_call: TRBV10-3; clone_size: .; j_call: TRBJ2-2; cdr3_aa: CAISDPRAGELFF; cdr3_nt: TGTGCCATCAGTGACCCTAGGGCCGGGGAGCTGTTTTTT
d_call: .; v_call: TRBV28; clone_size: .; j_call: TRBJ1-2; cdr3_aa: CASSSDSFYGYTF; cdr3_nt: TGTGCCAGCAGTTCGGACAGTTTCTATGGCTACACCTTC
d_call: .; v_call: TRBV6-5; clone_size: .; j_call: TRBJ2-6; cdr3_aa: CASSYSGAWANVLTF; cdr3_nt: TGTGCCAGCAGTTACTCGGGGGCGTGGGCCAACGTCCTGACTTTC
d_call: .; v_call: TRBV5-6; clone_size: few; j_call: TRBJ2-5; cdr3_aa: CASSGFWGGALMETQYF; cdr3_nt: TGTGCCAGCAGCGGCTTTTGGGGCGGCGCATTAATGGAGACCCAGTACTTC
d_call: .; v_call: TRBV29-1; clone_size: .; j_call: TRBJ1-5; cdr3_aa: CSVREGLDQPQHF; cdr3_nt: TGCAGCGTTCGGGAGGGGCTAGATCAGCCCCAGCATTTT
d_call: .; v_call: TRBV15; clone_size: .; j_call: TRBJ1-3; cdr3_aa: CATRGAPGNTIYF; cdr3_nt: TGTGCCACCCGAGGAGCGCCTGGAAACACCATATATTTT
d_call: .; v_call: TRBV11-2; clone_size: .; j_call: TRBJ2-7; cdr3_aa: CASSPNPDSYEQYF; cdr3_nt: TGTGCCAGCAGCCCCAATCCCGACTCCTACGAGCAGTACTTC
d_call: TRBD1; v_call: TRBV11-1; clone_size: .; j_call: TRBJ1-1; cdr3_aa: CASIDDRGVEAFF; cdr3_nt: TGTGCCAGCATCGACGACAGGGGAGTCGAAGCTTTCTTT
d_call: TRBD1; v_call: TRBV10-3; clone_size: .; j_call: TRBJ2-3; cdr3_aa: CAISSSNTGVRTDTQYF; cdr3_nt: TGTGCCATCAGTTCTTCGAACACAGGGGTTCGTACAGATACGCAGTATTTT
d_call: .; v_call: TRBV19; clone_size: once; j_call: TRBJ2-4; cdr3_aa: CASSAHQEVNIQYF; cdr3_nt: TGTGCCAGTAGTGCGCACCAGGAGGTGAACATTCAGTACTTC
d_call: TRBD2; v_call: TRBV7-9; clone_size: .; j_call: TRBJ2-7; cdr3_aa: CASSKTAGGYEQYF; cdr3_nt: TGTGCCAGCAGTAAGACGGCGGGGGGCTACGAGCAGTACTTC
d_call: .; v_call: TRBV30; clone_size: .; j_call: TRBJ1-2; cdr3_aa: CAWSLSYGYTF; cdr3_nt: TGTGCCTGGAGTTTGAGCTATGGCTACACCTTC
d_call: .; v_call: TRBV28; clone_size: .; j_call: TRBJ2-3; cdr3_aa: CASSSGDRTYTQYF; cdr3_nt: TGTGCCAGCAGCTCCGGGGACCGCACGTATACGCAGTATTTT
d_call: TRBD1; v_call: TRBV10-3; clone_size: .; j_call: TRBJ2-3; cdr3_aa: CAISERQGVTDTQYF; cdr3_nt: TGTGCCATCAGTGAGAGACAGGGCGTCACAGATACGCAGTATTTT
d_call: .; v_call: TRBV28; clone_size: .; j_call: TRBJ1-4; cdr3_aa: CASSSSTQKLFF; cdr3_nt: TGTGCCAGCAGTTCCTCGACCCAAAAACTGTTTTTT
d_call: .; v_call: TRBV14; clone_size: .; j_call: TRBJ1-5; cdr3_aa: CASSQGWGQPQHF; cdr3_nt: TGTGCCAGCAGCCAAGGGTGGGGTCAGCCCCAGCATTTT
d_call: TRBD1; v_call: TRBV2; clone_size: .; j_call: TRBJ1-3; cdr3_aa: CASSDRTGAGNTIYF; cdr3_nt: TGTGCCAGCAGCGATAGGACAGGGGCTGGAAACACCATATATTTT
d_call: .; v_call: TRBV12-5; clone_size: .; j_call: TRBJ1-1; cdr3_aa: CASGLGWGAFF; cdr3_nt: TGTGCTAGTGGTTTGGGTTGGGGGGCTTTCTTT
d_call: .; v_call: TRBV9; clone_size: .; j_call: TRBJ1-6; cdr3_aa: CASSAGGPSNNSPLHF; cdr3_nt: TGTGCCAGCAGCGCGGGGGGGCCCTCCAATAATTCACCCCTCCACTTT
d_call: .; v_call: TRBV5-6; clone_size: .; j_call: TRBJ1-2; cdr3_aa: CASSLGGSIGRYGYTF; cdr3_nt: TGTGCCAGCAGCTTGGGAGGGTCCATCGGGAGATATGGCTACACCTTC
d_call: TRBD2; v_call: TRBV7-8; clone_size: .; j_call: TRBJ2-2; cdr3_aa: CASRRAAGGLTGELFF; cdr3_nt: TGTGCCAGCAGGAGGGCAGCGGGGGGATTAACCGGGGAGCTGTTTTTT
d_call: TRBD2; v_call: TRBV5-1; clone_size: .; j_call: TRBJ2-3; cdr3_aa: CASSILAGANTDTQYF; cdr3_nt: TGCGCCAGCAGCATCCTAGCGGGGGCCAACACAGATACGCAGTATTTT
d_call: TRBD1; v_call: TRBV19; clone_size: .; j_call: TRBJ1-5; cdr3_aa: CAVKQGDQPQHF; cdr3_nt: TGTGCCGTTAAACAGGGGGATCAGCCCCAGCATTTT
d_call: .; v_call: TRBV7-2; clone_size: .; j_call: TRBJ1-5; cdr3_aa: CASSSWQGHQPQHF; cdr3_nt: TGTGCCAGCAGCTCATGGCAGGGGCATCAGCCCCAGCATTTT
d_call: .; v_call: TRBV6-6; clone_size: .; j_call: TRBJ2-7; cdr3_aa: CASDRDGVRQYF; cdr3_nt: TGTGCCAGCGATAGGGATGGTGTTAGGCAGTACTTC
d_call: TRBD1; v_call: TRBV7-9; clone_size: .; j_call: TRBJ1-2; cdr3_aa: CASSFEGQYSYGYTF; cdr3_nt: TGTGCCAGCAGCTTCGAGGGACAGTATTCCTATGGCTACACCTTC
d_call: .; v_call: TRBV2; clone_size: .; j_call: TRBJ2-1; cdr3_aa: CASRAGPNNEQFF; cdr3_nt: TGTGCCAGCCGAGCGGGTCCGAACAATGAGCAGTTCTTC
d_call: .; v_call: TRBV6-5; clone_size: .; j_call: TRBJ1-1; cdr3_aa: CASSYRPPNTEAFF; cdr3_nt: TGTGCCAGCAGTTATCGGCCTCCGAACACTGAAGCTTTCTTT
d_call: TRBD1; v_call: TRBV28; clone_size: once; j_call: TRBJ1-1; cdr3_aa: CASRRTGNTEAFF; cdr3_nt: TGTGCCAGCAGACGGACAGGGAACACTGAAGCTTTCTTT